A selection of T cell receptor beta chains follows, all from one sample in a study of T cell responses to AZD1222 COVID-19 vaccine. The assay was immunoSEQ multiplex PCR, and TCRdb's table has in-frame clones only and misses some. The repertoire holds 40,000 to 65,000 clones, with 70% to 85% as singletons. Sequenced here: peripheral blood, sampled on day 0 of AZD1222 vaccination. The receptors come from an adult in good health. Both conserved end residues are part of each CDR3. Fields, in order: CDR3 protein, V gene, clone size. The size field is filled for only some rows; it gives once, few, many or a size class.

CASWAGANNEKLFF TRBV28 NA
CASRLGVPLGNEQFF TRBV5-5 NA
CASSRDRGNSPLHF TRBV10-1 NA
CASSLAGHETQYF TRBV12-3/TRBV12-4 NA
CATSESDRGGKLFF TRBV24-1 NA
CASSPRTSGPNEQFF TRBV5-1 NA
CASSFTFAGGNEQYF TRBV5-4 NA
CASGRLAGPSYNEQFF TRBV5-8 NA
CASSLDRSWEQFF TRBV11-2 NA
CASSYSGSEAFF TRBV6-5 NA
CAWSAAGEAFF TRBV30 NA
CASSNPGGTYNEQFF TRBV19 NA
CASSASGTDPYNEQFF TRBV7-3 NA
CASSLVQGGTDTQYF TRBV7-9 NA
CASSLEQGSYEQYF TRBV7-9 NA
CASTQGETQYF TRBV28 NA
CASSIDRLSSTGQRGYTF TRBV19 NA
CASTRWDGLSNTEAFF TRBV19 NA
CASNVKGRSGNTIYF TRBV27 NA
CASSSVNTEAFF TRBV28 few
CASSSVGTSGKHDEQFF TRBV11-3 NA
CASSESRESSPLHF TRBV10-2 NA
CASSLGLAGYNEQFF TRBV5-1 once
CASSVRRGDGYTF TRBV9 NA
CATSSGGGTDEQFF TRBV19 few
CASRAGTGLNQPQHF TRBV10-2 NA
CASSDPGDFYEQYF TRBV25-1 NA
CASSEWTVGGNEQFF TRBV2 NA
CASSARQGAYEQYF TRBV7-6 NA
CASTNRGGTGELFF TRBV19 NA
CASSLGVERRGTEAFF TRBV11-3 NA
CASSQRYRVHEQFF TRBV3-1/TRBV3-2 once
CASRLAGGPEAGELFF TRBV27 NA
CASSSQGTQEQFF TRBV7-2 once
CASSLSLDTQYF TRBV7-3 NA
CASSLGGREYNEQFF TRBV7-2 NA
CASSLVTENYQPQHF TRBV7-8 NA
CASSYGPVTEAFF TRBV6-2/TRBV6-3 NA
CATPRGQGRDQPQHF TRBV19 NA
CASSEPQGPYGYTF TRBV6-1 NA
CASSRQGETDTQYF TRBV7-3 NA
CAWNRGLNYGYTF TRBV30 NA
CASSLGPSDTQYF TRBV12-3/TRBV12-4 NA
CASSPPGPQYTGELFF TRBV14 NA
CASSLTPGETQYF TRBV7-3 NA
CASSLDSETYEQYF TRBV7-2 NA
CASSSQTGRAEAFF TRBV7-2 NA
CASSQGGQRTTGELFF TRBV7-2 NA
CATLDRVWSEAFF TRBV6-5 NA
CASRSTGDEANTGELFF TRBV25-1 NA
CASSPVLSYGYTF TRBV2 NA
CAILPGDTSYEQYF TRBV10-3 NA
CASSLLGTSGSLDTQYF TRBV7-3 NA
CASSQVSGIDEQFF TRBV14 NA
CATGGSHNSPLHF TRBV6-5 NA
CASSSQGLQGSYNEQFF TRBV7-9 few
CASSYGGSGIPHEQYF TRBV6-5 NA